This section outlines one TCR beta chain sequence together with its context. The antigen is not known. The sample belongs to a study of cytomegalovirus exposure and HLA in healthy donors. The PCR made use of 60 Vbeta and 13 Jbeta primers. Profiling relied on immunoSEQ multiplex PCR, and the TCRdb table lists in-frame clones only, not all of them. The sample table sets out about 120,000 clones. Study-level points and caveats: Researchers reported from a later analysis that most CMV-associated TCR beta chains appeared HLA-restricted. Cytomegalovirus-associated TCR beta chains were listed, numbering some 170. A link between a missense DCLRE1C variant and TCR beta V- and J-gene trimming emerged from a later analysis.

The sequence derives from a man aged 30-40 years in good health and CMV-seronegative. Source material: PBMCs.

The CDR3 DNA sequence: TGTGCCAGCAGCTTGGCTGCAGGGGCAGTAGTTGAAGCTTTCTTT. As protein: CASSLAAGAVVEAFF. V and J are TRBV5-6 and TRBJ1-1; D possibly corresponds to TRBD1 (6 bases). Germline lookup yields CDR1 SGHDT and CDR2 YYEEEE. The CDR3 has 15 residues. V dropped 0 bases and J dropped 7 bases, with 16 bases sitting between them.